The subject of this entry is one TCR beta chain. Its target is unknown. The CDR3 covers 16 residues. Trimming shortened V by 6 bases and J by 7 bases, and 19 bases separated the two germline ends. CDR1 and CDR2 (germline): SGHAT, FQNNGV. The repertoire was sequenced with immunoSEQ multiplex PCR; TCRdb's copy has only in-frame clones and lacks some. The table includes approximately 91,000 clones, roughly 90% detected once. This entry belongs to a study of T cell responses to AZD1222 COVID-19 vaccine. Whole-study findings and limits: Sampled repertoires all dated from after the peak T cell response.

The rearrangement uses TRBV11-2 and TRBJ1-6; D is perhaps TRBD1 (6 bases). The sequencing used peripheral blood, collected 28 days after the second AZD1222 dose. The source is an adult who received the AZD1222 COVID-19 vaccine. The chain's CDR3 is CASSYGVGAWNSPLHF. CDR3 coding DNA: TGTGCCAGCAGTTACGGGGTGGGGGCGTGGAATTCACCCCTCCACTTT.